The 8 T cell receptor beta chains given below trace back to one sample, sequenced in a study of T cell responses to AZD1222 COVID-19 vaccine. Only in-frame clones appear in the TCRdb table, and some are missing; sequencing was by immunoSEQ multiplex PCR. This table holds some 120,000 clones, approximately 88% found once. The specimen was peripheral blood, collected on day 0 of MenACWY control vaccination. Receptor source: an adult in good health.

The chain couples TRBV10-1 to TRBJ2-1, with D possibly being TRBD2 (6 bases). This CDR3 is built from 15 residues. V lost 3 bases, J lost 4 bases, and 13 bases lay in between. Germline loops: CDR1 WNHNN, CDR2 SYGVQD (reference sequence). The CDR3 loop is CASSDGAAGYNEQFF. The CDR3 region has the DNA TGCGCCAGCAGTGATGGGGCTGCGGGGTACAATGAGCAGTTCTTC.

V gene TRBV27 combines with J gene TRBJ2-7, with D perhaps matching TRBD1 (5 bases). Deletions cut 5 bases from V and 4 bases from J, with 15 bases between. Germline lookup yields CDR1 MNHEY and CDR2 SMNVEV (reference sequence). The CDR3 has 14 amino acids. The CDR3, as DNA: TGTGCCAGCAGTCCCCAGGCAGGGAAGTACGAGCAGTACTTC. It yields the protein CASSPQAGKYEQYF.

The chain is built from TRBV7-3 and TRBJ2-1; TRBD2 matches at 9 bases. This CDR3 contains 15 residues. Per germline, CDR1 SGHTA and CDR2 FQGTGA. Trimming took 5 bases from V and 4 from J; bases not matched to a gene: 6. Written as DNA, the CDR3 is TGTGCCAGCAGCCCCACTAGCGGGTCTTACAATGAGCAGTTCTTC. This gives the protein CASSPTSGSYNEQFF.

The chain couples TRBV27 to TRBJ2-7; D ambiguous. This CDR3 comprises 15 residues. Germline loops: CDR1 MNHEY, CDR2 SMNVEV (reference sequence). Trimming pared 1 base from V and 2 bases from J, leaving 12 bases between. CDR3 sequence reads: CASSLYGWSPYEQYF. The CDR3, as DNA: TGTGCCAGCAGTTTATACGGGTGGAGCCCCTACGAGCAGTACTTC.

The J gene is TRBJ1-6, the V gene TRBV2; 8 bases are shared with TRBD1. CDR1 SNHLY and CDR2 FYNNEI come from the germline V gene. The V segment lost 3 bases and the J segment 9 bases; nucleotides outside the gene matches: 4. The CDR3 loop spans 14 amino acids. CDR3 sequence: CASSDRGRGSPLHF. CDR3 DNA: TGTGCCAGCAGTGACAGGGGGCGCGGTTCACCCCTCCACTTT.

The CDR3 DNA sequence: TGTGCAAGTCCCCAACCAGGGAGGGGAGAAAAACTGTTTTTT. Its translation: CASPQPGRGEKLFF. J is TRBJ1-4 and V is TRBV12-2. TRBV12-2 is marked as a pseudogene. This CDR3 has 14 amino acids.

CDR3 DNA: TGTGCCAGCAGCTTCCTACGCGCCGGGACAGGGAACACTGAAGCTTTCTTT. It specifies CASSFLRAGTGNTEAFF. The rearrangement uses TRBV11-2 and TRBJ1-1; TRBD1 aligns across 8 bases. Looked up from germline, CDR1 is SGHAT and CDR2 is FQNNGV. The CDR3 loop spans 17 amino acids. The V segment lost 3 bases and the J segment 1 base; nucleotides outside the gene matches: 10.

The V call is TRBV2, the J call TRBJ2-7; the D gene is possibly TRBD1 (5 bases). The CDR3 has 12 residues. With 11 bases removed from V and 4 bases from J, the gap between germline ends came to 15 bases. CDR1 and CDR2 from the germline V gene are SNHLY and FYNNEI. CDR3 sequence reads: CASTFKGYEQYF. In nucleotides, the CDR3 is TGTGCCTCGACTTTTAAGGGGTACGAGCAGTACTTC. The variable domain in full, completed from reference TRBV2 and TRBJ2-7, reads EPEVTQTPSHQVTQMGQEVILRCVPISNHLYFYWYRQILGQKVEFLVSFYNNEISEKSEIFDDQFSVERPDGSNFTLKIRSTKLEDSAMYFCASTFKGYEQYFGPGTRLTVT.